This T cell receptor beta chain was obtained from a study of shared clonotypes between healthy human individuals. Background on the study: Donor composition was two women and three men, aged 18 to 49.

This CDR3 has 15 amino acids. Germline lookup yields CDR1 LNHDA and CDR2 SQIVND (reference sequence). The ends were cut back, 9 bases at V and 0 bases at J, with 15 bases in the middle. Authors' methods: Because ImmunoSEQ provided only junction sequences with no quality scores, the filtering differed. Assay used: immunoSEQ multiplex PCR; TCRdb lists only in-frame clones, some missing. Clonal size and the V and J genes are those of that table, whereas D and trimming came from the DNA. The data contain about 2.3 million clones, 85% to 95% of them singletons. Notes on the study in general: Among a handful of donors, approximately 4.6% of naive CD4 clonotypes were found in common.

Negatively enriched CD4+ T cells were divided by CD45RA into naive and memory. As regards this clone: Its antigen is still unknown.

Sequenced input: naive CD4+ T cells from PBMCs. Described subset: CD45RA+ positively selected. The J gene is TRBJ1-3, the V gene TRBV19, with D hard to call. This clonotype was sampled from a man between 18 and 35 years old in good health. Some clones in this sample may be carry-over from other donors' samples. CDR3 in DNA: TGTGCCAGCCTGAGGACCCCGAGCTCTGGAAACACCATATATTTT. This sequence encodes CASLRTPSSGNTIYF.